The 19 T cell receptor beta chains given below trace back to one sample, sequenced in a study of shared clonotypes between healthy human individuals. Method: immunoSEQ multiplex PCR; TCRdb's copy keeps in-frame clones and lacks some. The sample lists 400,000 to 500,000 clones; around 79% were seen once. The sequenced material came from PBMCs. The receptors were gathered from a woman aged 40 to 49 in good health. Some clones in this sample may be carry-over from other donors' samples.

The chain combines TRBV19 with TRBJ2-1; 7 positions agree with TRBD2. Losses at the gene ends were 0 bases for V and 1 base for J; bases not matched to a gene: 9. CDR3 length: 18 amino acids. Germline loops: CDR1 LNHDA, CDR2 SQIVND (reference sequence). In DNA, the CDR3 is TGTGCCAGTAGTATAGACACCTGGACTAGTTTTTCCTACAATGAGCAGTTCTTC. This gives the protein CASSIDTWTSFSYNEQFF.

The V gene is TRBV20-1, the J gene TRBJ2-5; no firm D call. CDR1 is DFQATT, CDR2 SNEGSKA, per germline (reference sequence). The CDR3 has 11 amino acids. Trimming shortened V by 6 bases and J by 5 bases, and 10 bases separated the two germline ends. The CDR3 region is CSAKIGETQYF. In DNA form, the CDR3 reads TGCAGTGCCAAGATCGGGGAGACCCAGTACTTC.

The chain is built from TRBV5-4 and TRBJ2-3; 14 nucleotides line up with TRBD2. The CDR3 sequence is 16 residues long. Germline-derived CDR1 and CDR2 are SGHNT and YYREEE (reference sequence). V shed 3 bases and J 4 bases; nucleotides not matched to a gene: 4. CDR3 sequence: CASSSGLAGGPDTQYF. The DNA for the CDR3 is TGTGCCAGCAGCTCTGGACTAGCGGGAGGCCCAGATACGCAGTATTTT.

As for this clone: It may be a read error: a sequence one base away is much more abundant. V gene TRBV30 combines with J gene TRBJ2-7; 13 bases map to TRBD2. After removal of 1 base from V and 6 bases from J, the junction contained 6 bases not matched to a gene. Germline V gene data show CDR1 as GTSNPN and CDR2 as SVGIG (reference sequence). The CDR3 is 15 residues long. CDR3 residues: CAWSGGLAGVGEQYF. The CDR3 DNA reads as TGTGCCTGGAGTGGCGGACTAGCGGGAGTGGGCGAGCAGTACTTC.

The V and J genes are TRBV7-9 and TRBJ1-1, with D hard to call. V lost 3 bases and J lost 0, with 5 bases in between. CDR3 length: 13 residues. The germline CDR1 and CDR2 sequences are SEHNR and FQNEAQ (reference sequence). CDR3 protein: CASSFNMNTEAFF. The CDR3 bases are TGTGCCAGCAGCTTTAATATGAACACTGAAGCTTTCTTT.

The gene calls are TRBV11-3 and TRBJ2-1; the match to TRBD2 covers 10 bases. CDR1 and CDR2 (germline): SGHNT, YENEEA. The CDR3 totals 14 residues. V lost 8 bases, J lost 9 bases, and 10 bases stayed unmatched. The CDR3 is CASGASGRNGEQFF. The CDR3 DNA reads TGTGCCAGCGGGGCTAGCGGGAGAAATGGTGAGCAGTTCTTC.

This clone was seen once. Other DNA sequences from this sample encode an identical CDR3 as well. The chain employs TRBV5-1 and TRBJ1-4; unclear D gene. The CDR3 runs 15 residues. Trimming cost V 2 bases and J 0 bases, with 8 bases left between them. The germline gives CDR1 SGHRS, CDR2 YFSETQ. DNA of the CDR3: TGCGCCAGCAGCTTCACAGCTGCAACTAATGAAAAACTGTTTTTT. Its protein product is CASSFTAATNEKLFF.

The rearrangement joins TRBV28 to TRBJ1-1; TRBD1 agrees at 9 bases. CDR3 length: 12 residues. Germline CDR1 reads MDHEN; CDR2 reads SYDVKM. Unmatched junction bases numbered 9, after V lost 8 bases and J lost 11 bases. CDR3 DNA: TGTGCCAGCGTTACGAAGGGGACAGGGGCTTTCTTT. As protein: CASVTKGTGAFF.

This clone occurred once. This rearrangement joins TRBV5-1 to TRBJ2-3; 8 bases map to TRBD1. This CDR3 is built from 15 residues. Losses at the gene ends were 2 bases for V and 1 base for J; bases not matched to a gene: 3. CDR1 and CDR2 from the germline V gene are SGHRS and YFSETQ. The DNA of the CDR3 is TGCGCCAGCAGCTTTGCAGGGGGCGGCACAGATACGCAGTATTTT. Translation: CASSFAGGGTDTQYF.

This chain links TRBV28 with TRBJ2-5, with 7 bases matching TRBD1. Germline CDR1 reads MDHEN; CDR2 reads SYDVKM. The CDR3 is made up of 16 amino acids. With 6 bases clipped from V and 0 bases from J, the junction kept 10 bases outside the gene matches. DNA of the CDR3: TGTGCCAGCAGACCTTGGGACAGACTGCACCAAGAGACCCAGTACTTC. This encodes CASRPWDRLHQETQYF.

The V call is TRBV10-3, the J call TRBJ2-1, with 10 nucleotides matching TRBD2. The V segment lost 8 bases and the J segment 4 bases; nucleotides outside the gene matches: 8. The germline V gene has CDR1 ENHRY and CDR2 SYGVKD. The CDR3 is 15 amino acids. CDR3 nucleotide sequence: TGTGCCATCGGCCGGACTAGCGGTCTATACAATGAGCAGTTCTTC. This sequence encodes CAIGRTSGLYNEQFF.

V is TRBV28 and J is TRBJ1-2, with D perhaps TRBD1 (5 bases). CDR3 length: 14 residues. Germline lookup yields CDR1 MDHEN and CDR2 SYDVKM. Trimming removed 5 bases at V and 8 bases at J, with 18 bases between. The CDR3 protein is CASSRGRDAGGYTF. The CDR3, as DNA: TGTGCCAGCAGTCGGGGACGGGACGCCGGGGGCTACACCTTC.

V and J are TRBV6-5 and TRBJ2-5; TRBD1 aligns across 11 bases. The J call is in doubt because the DNA end fits TRBJ2-7 better. CDR3 length: 16 amino acids. Germline loops: CDR1 MNHEY, CDR2 SVGAGI. CDR3 residues: CASSYSVGQGADEQYF. DNA for the CDR3: TGTGCCAGCAGTTACTCGGTAGGACAGGGGGCGGACGAGCAGTACTTC.

The chain joins TRBV14 to TRBJ2-1, with unresolved D. Germline V gives CDR1 SGHDN, CDR2 FVKESK. The CDR3 is 14 residues long. V gave up 0 bases and J gave up 7 bases, with 10 bases separating them. The CDR3 spells CASSQDPARNEQFF. CDR3 sequence (DNA): TGTGCCAGCAGCCAAGATCCAGCCCGGAATGAGCAGTTCTTC.

This chain joins TRBV18 and TRBJ2-7; D is unclear. CDR3 length: 13 residues. Germline V CDR1 and CDR2: KGHSH, LQKENI. V dropped 3 bases and J dropped 0 bases, with 6 bases sitting between them. The CDR3 region has the DNA TGTGCCAGCTCACCGGCTAGCTCCTACGAGCAGTACTTC. This codes for CASSPASSYEQYF.

The rearrangement joins TRBV25-1 to TRBJ2-6; no reliable D call. With 3 bases removed from V and 0 bases from J, the gap between germline ends came to 6 bases. Per germline, CDR1 MGHDK and CDR2 SYGVNS. The CDR3 is 15 amino acids. The CDR3 DNA reads as TGTGCCAGCAGTGATCGTGGCTCTGGGGCCAACGTCCTGACTTTC. Translated, it gives CASSDRGSGANVLTF. The complete variable domain, with remaining parts taken from reference TRBV25-1 and TRBJ2-6, reads EADIYQTPRYLVIGTGKKITLECSQTMGHDKMYWYQQDPGMELHLIHYSYGVNSTEKGDLSSESTVSRIRTEHFPLTLESARPSHTSQYLCASSDRGSGANVLTFGAGSRLTVL.

This sequence joins TRBV27 and TRBJ1-4, with 7 bases aligning to TRBD1. The CDR3 is 16 residues long. The ends lost 6 bases at V and 4 bases at J; junction bases unmatched: 11. Germline CDR1 MNHEY, CDR2 SMNVEV (reference sequence). The CDR3 is CASRFVGGGSNEKLFF. The CDR3 coding sequence is TGTGCCAGCAGATTCGTAGGGGGCGGGAGTAATGAAAAACTGTTTTTT. The full variable domain, with the rest looked up from reference TRBV27 and TRBJ1-4, is EAQVTQNPRYLITVTGKKLTVTCSQNMNHEYMSWYRQDPGLGLRQIYYSMNVEVTDKGDVPEGYKVSRKEKRNFPLILESPSPNQTSLYFCASRFVGGGSNEKLFFGSGTQLSVL.

The chain couples TRBV7-9 to TRBJ1-2; unclear D gene. This CDR3 contains 8 residues. Germline CDR1 and CDR2: SEHNR and FQNEAQ (reference sequence). V lost 7 bases to trimming and J lost 14 bases, with 8 bases between them. CDR3 in DNA: TGTGCCAGCACCCTAACTACCTTC. It translates to CASTLTTF.

The chain carries TRBV14 and TRBJ1-2; D remains ambiguous. This CDR3 contains 14 residues. V lost 1 base to trimming and J lost 4 bases, with 10 bases between them. The germline V gene has CDR1 SGHDN and CDR2 FVKESK. The CDR3 is CASSQVAKSYGYTF. CDR3 coding DNA: TGTGCCAGCAGCCAAGTGGCGAAGAGCTATGGCTACACCTTC. Looking up the rest from reference TRBV14 and TRBJ1-2 gives the full variable domain: EAGVTQFPSHSVIEKGQTVTLRCDPISGHDNLYWYRRVMGKEIKFLLHFVKESKQDESGMPNNRFLAERTGGTYSTLKVQPAELEDSGVYFCASSQVAKSYGYTFGSGTRLTVV.